A selection of T cell receptor beta chains follows, all from one sample in a study of T cell repertoires in aging, cancer and after chemotherapy. TCRdb processed the multiplex PCR reads anew with MiXCR; each CDR3 protein has one entry. This sample yields 1,300 to 1,500 distinct CDR3 sequences, of which around 50% are seen a single time; 35% to 40% belongs to the top ten. Sequencing was carried out using blood. These receptors came from a human donor with a blood cancer. The CDR3 runs from the conserved cysteine through the conserved F or W. A D gene is named only where the DNA matches it firmly. Size is stated for part of the rows, as once, few or many counts, or as a class when the clone is expanded.

d_gene: NA; abundance: large; v_gene: TRBV30; j_gene: TRBJ2-1; CDR3nt: TGTGCCTGGAGCCTAAGTAATGAGCAGTTCTTC; CDR3aa: CAWSLSNEQFF
d_gene: NA; abundance: few; v_gene: TRBV6-5; j_gene: TRBJ2-5; CDR3nt: TGTGCCAGCAGTTACCATGCAACTACCCAAGAGACCCAGTACTTC; CDR3aa: CASSYHATTQETQYF
d_gene: NA; abundance: NA; v_gene: TRBV30; j_gene: TRBJ2-3; CDR3nt: TGTGCCAGTAGTCCACGGTACGGTGATACGCAGTATTTT; CDR3aa: CASSPRYGDTQYF
d_gene: NA; abundance: few; v_gene: TRBV29-1; j_gene: TRBJ1-1; CDR3nt: TGCAGCGTTGATCACGGGGTTAGGAACACTGAAGCTTTCTTT; CDR3aa: CSVDHGVRNTEAFF
d_gene: NA; abundance: few; v_gene: TRBV7-2; j_gene: TRBJ2-6; CDR3nt: TGTGCCAGCAGCTTCAGGGAACCTGGGGCCAACGTCCTGACTTTC; CDR3aa: CASSFREPGANVLTF
d_gene: NA; abundance: once; v_gene: TRBV5-4; j_gene: TRBJ1-5; CDR3nt: TGTGCCAGCAGCTTGGAGGTGGATCAGCCCCAGCATTTT; CDR3aa: CASSLEVDQPQHF
d_gene: NA; abundance: NA; v_gene: TRBV12-3/TRBV12-4; j_gene: TRBJ2-1; CDR3nt: TGTGCCAGCAGTTTAAGACAGGAATTATTCGGGTACTCCTACAATGAGCAGTTCTTC; CDR3aa: CASSLRQELFGYSYNEQFF
d_gene: TRBD1; abundance: NA; v_gene: TRBV4-2; j_gene: TRBJ1-5; CDR3nt: TGTGCCAGCAGCCAGGACAGGGTGGGAGATCAGCCCCAGCATTTT; CDR3aa: CASSQDRVGDQPQHF
d_gene: NA; abundance: large; v_gene: TRBV30; j_gene: TRBJ2-5; CDR3nt: TGTGCCTGGGCCATCGGGGAGACCCAGTACTTC; CDR3aa: CAWAIGETQYF
d_gene: TRBD1; abundance: NA; v_gene: TRBV6-2/TRBV6-3; j_gene: TRBJ1-1; CDR3nt: TGTGCCAGCAGGTGGACAGGATACACTGAAGCTTTCTTT; CDR3aa: CASRWTGYTEAFF
d_gene: NA; abundance: NA; v_gene: TRBV29-1; j_gene: TRBJ1-1; CDR3nt: TGCAGCGCTGGGCGGGGTAAGAGTACTGAAGCTTTCTTT; CDR3aa: CSAGRGKSTEAFF
d_gene: NA; abundance: large; v_gene: TRBV6-5; j_gene: TRBJ1-2; CDR3nt: TGTGCCAGCAGTTTGGGGGGGGGGTATGGCTACACCTTC; CDR3aa: CASSLGGGYGYTF
d_gene: NA; abundance: NA; v_gene: TRBV6-5; j_gene: TRBJ2-7; CDR3nt: TGTGCCAGCAGCTCCTACCGGGACGGCTTCTCCTACGAGCAGTACTTC; CDR3aa: CASSSYRDGFSYEQYF
d_gene: NA; abundance: few; v_gene: TRBV5-4; j_gene: TRBJ2-6; CDR3nt: TGTGCCAGCAGGGAGGGTACCGGGGCCAACGTCCTGACTTTC; CDR3aa: CASREGTGANVLTF
d_gene: TRBD1; abundance: few; v_gene: TRBV6-5; j_gene: TRBJ1-1; CDR3nt: TGTGCCAGCAGGTTACCGGGACAGGGTGGCACTGAAGCTTTCTTT; CDR3aa: CASRLPGQGGTEAFF
d_gene: NA; abundance: large; v_gene: TRBV6-5; j_gene: TRBJ1-1; CDR3nt: TGTGCCAGCAGTTATAGGGGTGGTGAAGCTTTCTTT; CDR3aa: CASSYRGGEAFF
d_gene: TRBD1; abundance: NA; v_gene: TRBV5-6; j_gene: TRBJ2-7; CDR3nt: TGTGCCAGCAGCTTGGCGGGACAGTACTACGAGCAGTACTTC; CDR3aa: CASSLAGQYYEQYF
d_gene: TRBD1; abundance: NA; v_gene: TRBV6-5; j_gene: TRBJ1-2; CDR3nt: TGTGCCAGCAGCCCCGACAGGGCGACGAATGGCTACACCTTC; CDR3aa: CASSPDRATNGYTF
d_gene: TRBD1; abundance: NA; v_gene: TRBV28; j_gene: TRBJ2-3; CDR3nt: TGTGCCAGCAGTTCACCGGGACAGGGGGCAGATACGCAGTATTTT; CDR3aa: CASSSPGQGADTQYF
d_gene: TRBD2; abundance: NA; v_gene: TRBV27; j_gene: TRBJ2-7; CDR3nt: TGTGCCAGCAAGCGGGAGTCAATCCGTCGGGGCTACGAGCAGTACTTC; CDR3aa: CASKRESIRRGYEQYF
d_gene: NA; abundance: NA; v_gene: TRBV18; j_gene: TRBJ2-3; CDR3nt: TGTGCCAGCTCTGCCTCGTCAAGCACAGATACGCAGTATTTT; CDR3aa: CASSASSSTDTQYF
d_gene: NA; abundance: NA; v_gene: TRBV11-1; j_gene: TRBJ2-1; CDR3nt: TGTGCCAGCAGCGGGGGGGCGGAATCCTACAATGAGCAGTTCTTC; CDR3aa: CASSGGAESYNEQFF
d_gene: NA; abundance: NA; v_gene: TRBV12-3/TRBV12-4; j_gene: TRBJ1-1; CDR3nt: TGTGCCAGCAGTTTATCGGGGGGTAGATTTTGCACTGAAGCTTTCTTT; CDR3aa: CASSLSGGRFCTEAFF
d_gene: TRBD1; abundance: NA; v_gene: TRBV19; j_gene: TRBJ1-1; CDR3nt: TGTGCCAGTAGTACGTGGGACAGGGGTCGCGTGAACACTGAAGCTTTCTTT; CDR3aa: CASSTWDRGRVNTEAFF
d_gene: TRBD1; abundance: NA; v_gene: TRBV12-3/TRBV12-4; j_gene: TRBJ1-1; CDR3nt: TGTGCCAGCAGCTTCCTAGGGACAGATAACACTGAAGCTTTCTTT; CDR3aa: CASSFLGTDNTEAFF
d_gene: NA; abundance: NA; v_gene: TRBV12-3/TRBV12-4; j_gene: TRBJ1-1; CDR3nt: TGTGCCAGCAGGCCCGATAATCTGAACACTGAAGCTTTCTTT; CDR3aa: CASRPDNLNTEAFF
d_gene: TRBD2; abundance: few; v_gene: TRBV5-4; j_gene: TRBJ2-7; CDR3nt: TGTGCCAGCAGCTTGGCAGGACTAGCGGGATCCTACGAGCAGTACTTC; CDR3aa: CASSLAGLAGSYEQYF
d_gene: NA; abundance: NA; v_gene: TRBV6-5; j_gene: TRBJ1-4; CDR3nt: TGTGACAGCAGTTCGGGAAAGCTTAATGAAAAACTGTTTTTT; CDR3aa: CDSSSGKLNEKLFF
d_gene: TRBD2; abundance: NA; v_gene: TRBV5-6; j_gene: TRBJ2-3; CDR3nt: TGTGCCAGCAGCCCGCTAGCGGGGGGGCTTACAGATACGCAGTATTTT; CDR3aa: CASSPLAGGLTDTQYF
d_gene: NA; abundance: few; v_gene: TRBV6-2/TRBV6-3; j_gene: TRBJ1-5; CDR3nt: TGTGCCAGCAGCCCTGACATTAGCAATCAGCCCCAGCATTTT; CDR3aa: CASSPDISNQPQHF
d_gene: TRBD2; abundance: few; v_gene: TRBV7-6; j_gene: TRBJ2-7; CDR3nt: TGTGCCAGCAGCTTAGGCGCGGGACTAATGAACGAGCAGTACTTC; CDR3aa: CASSLGAGLMNEQYF
d_gene: NA; abundance: NA; v_gene: TRBV11-2; j_gene: TRBJ2-7; CDR3nt: TGTGCCAGCAGCTTTGGGGGGCTTGAGCAGTACTTC; CDR3aa: CASSFGGLEQYF